These 26 T cell receptor beta chains were sequenced from one sample in a study of early T cells in non-severe SARS-CoV-2 infection. TCRdb ran MiXCR on the 5' RACE reads and lists one entry per CDR3 protein. The table has 95,000 to 110,000 distinct CDR3 sequences, 8.5% to 14% seen once. The material sequenced was whole blood. Receptors were obtained from an adult who was a healthcare worker with PCR-confirmed SARS-CoV-2 infection or an uninfected control (not recorded which).

This clonotype was seen only a few times. The chain links TRBV28 to TRBJ1-4; TRBD1 matches 7 bases. The germline gives CDR1 MDHEN, CDR2 SYDVKM. The CDR3 is 15 amino acids. With V trimmed by 8 bases and J by 4 bases, 10 bases remained unmatched. CDR3 protein: CASRSQGPNNEKLFF. DNA for the CDR3: TGTGCCAGCCGGTCACAGGGGCCAAATAATGAAAAACTGTTTTTT.

This clonotype has a handful of counts. The chain recombines TRBV20-1 with TRBJ2-4, with a tentative D call TRBD2 (5 bases). Per the germline V gene, CDR1 is DFQATT and CDR2 is SNEGSKA (reference sequence). The germline V and J ends were trimmed by 5 bases and 8 bases, with 10 bases remaining between them. The CDR3 totals 11 residues. This CDR3 is CSADPGYIQYF. The DNA of the CDR3 is TGCAGTGCTGACCCGGGGTACATTCAGTACTTC.

This clonotype was counted ten times or more. This sequence joins TRBV3-1 and TRBJ2-5; TRBD2 matches at 11 bases. CDR3 size: 18 residues. Per the germline V gene, CDR1 is LGHDT and CDR2 is YNNKEL (reference sequence). The trim removed 4 bases at V and 2 bases at J, leaving 12 bases unmatched. This CDR3 is CASSRRSSGRWGQETQYF. The CDR3 DNA sequence: TGTGCCAGCAGCCGTCGTTCTAGCGGGAGGTGGGGACAAGAGACCCAGTACTTC.

This chain links TRBV24-1 with TRBJ2-3; no reliable D call. This CDR3 has 13 residues. Germline V lookup: CDR1 KGHDR, CDR2 SFDVKD. The V end was cut by 7 bases, the J end by 1 base, with 8 bases between. The CDR3 spells CATRNRGTDTQYF. The CDR3 nucleotides are TGTGCCACCAGGAACAGAGGCACAGATACGCAGTATTTT.

With respect to this clonotype: This may arise from a read error, as a much more abundant clone is one base away. The rearrangement links TRBV12-3 or TRBV12-4 to TRBJ2-7; a possible D gene is TRBD2 (6 bases). With 7 bases removed from V and 2 bases from J, the gap between germline ends came to 21 bases. CDR3 length: 16 residues. In DNA, the CDR3 is TGTGCCAGCAACCCACGGACTACCCGTACCGCCTACGAGCAGTACTTC. This gives the protein CASNPRTTRTAYEQYF.

This clonotype was seen only a few times. The rearrangement joins TRBV20-1 to TRBJ1-5; the D is unclear. V shed 6 bases and J shed 0 bases, with 9 bases lying between them. Germline V CDR1 and CDR2: DFQATT, SNEGSKA (reference sequence). The CDR3 consists of 13 residues. CDR3 sequence (DNA): TGCAGTGCGAGGCAACATAGCAATCAGCCCCAGCATTTT. It is translated as CSARQHSNQPQHF.

In its sample, this clonotype was seen many times. One end of the junction fails to match germline, which may point to a read error. The chain employs TRBV12-3 or TRBV12-4 and TRBJ2-7; no definite D call. The CDR3 is 9 residues long. CDR3 amino acids: CASSPPVVF. CDR3 DNA sequence: TGTGCCAGCAGTCCGCCCGTAGTATTC.

The chain uses TRBV19 and TRBJ2-3, with TRBD2 identical over 9 bases. The V gene end was trimmed by 2 bases and the J gene end by 1 base; junction bases not matched to a gene: 4. Germline V gene sequence: CDR1 LNHDA, CDR2 SQIVND (reference sequence). This CDR3 comprises 16 residues. CDR3 region: CASSIFGGRGTDTQYF. CDR3 coding DNA: TGTGCCAGTAGTATATTCGGCGGGAGGGGCACAGATACGCAGTATTTT.

The V call is TRBV7-2, the J call TRBJ2-6; D possibly matches TRBD1 or TRBD2 (5 bases each). The CDR3 length is 18 residues. Trimming pared 5 bases from V and 0 bases from J, leaving 17 bases between. In germline, CDR1 is SGHTA, CDR2 FQGNSA. The CDR3 nucleotides read TGTGCCAGCAGCCCTCGAGGGACGGGCTCCTCTGGGGCCAACGTCCTGACTTTC. Amino acids: CASSPRGTGSSGANVLTF.

This clonotype was counted many times. The chain joins TRBV9 to TRBJ2-1, with D possibly TRBD2 on 6 matching bases. CDR3 length: 11 residues. The germline gives CDR1 SGDLS, CDR2 YYNGEE. The V and J ends lost 3 bases and 9 bases respectively, with 7 bases between them. The CDR3 loop is CASSAGVEQFF. CDR3 DNA: TGTGCCAGCAGCGCGGGGGTTGAGCAGTTCTTC.

Note on this clonotype: Since a much larger clone is just one base distant, this may be a read error. V gene TRBV19 combines with J gene TRBJ2-2; the D gene could be TRBD1 or TRBD2 (5 bases each). The CDR3 consists of 17 residues. V lost 3 bases, J lost 4 bases, and 18 bases lay in between. Germline CDR1 reads LNHDA; CDR2 reads SQIVND (reference sequence). CDR3 region: CASSIKHGAIVTGELFF. The CDR3 coding sequence is TGTGCCAGTAGTATTAAGCACGGGGCGATTGTCACCGGGGAGCTGTTTTTT.

This clonotype showed up many times. The chain carries TRBV30 and TRBJ1-2; no definite D call. The germline gives CDR1 GTSNPN, CDR2 SVGIG (reference sequence). Trimming pared 3 bases from V and 3 bases from J, leaving 17 bases between. CDR3 length equals 15 residues. This chain's CDR3 is CAWSVMGSTYYGYTF. DNA of the CDR3: TGTGCCTGGAGCGTGATGGGCAGCACCTACTATGGCTACACCTTC.

This clonotype was seen repeatedly, ten times or more. The rearrangement uses TRBV19 and TRBJ2-1; 7 positions match TRBD1. The CDR3 consists of 14 residues. Germline V gene sequence: CDR1 LNHDA, CDR2 SQIVND (reference sequence). Unmatched junction bases numbered 3, after V lost 3 bases and J lost 4 bases. In nucleotides, the CDR3 is TGTGCCAGTAGTATGTGGACAGGATACAATGAGCAGTTCTTC. Protein sequence: CASSMWTGYNEQFF.

The table lists this clonotype with many counts. This chain links TRBV4-3 with TRBJ1-1; TRBD1 aligns across 8 bases. There are 18 residues in the CDR3. The V gene's germline CDR1 is LGHNA and CDR2 YSLEER. The trim removed 4 bases at V and 4 bases at J, leaving 17 bases unmatched. The CDR3 DNA reads as TGCGCCAGCAGCCGGGGGCACGGACAGGGAGAGGTATCCACTGAAGCTTTCTTT. Its protein is CASSRGHGQGEVSTEAFF.

This clonotype was seen a handful of times. The CDR3 sequence is CASSTRASNGELFF. CDR3 coding DNA: TGTGCCAGCAGCACCCGGGCCTCAAACGGGGAGCTGTTTTTT. The gene calls are TRBV12-3 or TRBV12-4 and TRBJ2-2; D not resolved. CDR3 size: 14 residues. Trimming cost V 6 bases and J 7 bases, with 15 bases left between them.

V usage is TRBV14 and J usage is TRBJ1-6; 9 bases align to TRBD1. CDR1 SGHDN and CDR2 FVKESK come from the germline V gene. This CDR3 is built from 15 residues. Trimming at V came to 3 bases and at J to 9 bases, leaving 6 bases not matched to a gene. CDR3 sequence reads: CASSQVTGGFSPLHF. CDR3 sequence (DNA): TGTGCCAGCAGCCAGGTGACAGGGGGTTTTTCACCCCTCCACTTT. Filled out from reference TRBV14 and TRBJ1-6, the complete variable domain reads EAGVTQFPSHSVIEKGQTVTLRCDPISGHDNLYWYRRVMGKEIKFLLHFVKESKQDESGMPNNRFLAERTGGTYSTLKVQPAELEDSGVYFCASSQVTGGFSPLHFGNGTRLTVT.

This clonotype came up a few times. The chain is built from TRBV18 and TRBJ2-7; TRBD2 matches 13 bases. The V segment lost 3 bases and the J segment 3 bases; nucleotides outside the gene matches: 2. CDR1 is KGHSH and CDR2 is LQKENI in the germline V gene. This CDR3 comprises 15 residues. CDR3 in amino acids: CASSPGLAGYYEQYF. The CDR3 coding sequence is TGTGCCAGCTCACCGGGACTAGCGGGATACTACGAGCAGTACTTC.

This chain links TRBV14 with TRBJ1-6; 11 bases agree with TRBD1. V was clipped by 1 base and J by 10 bases; unmatched bases: 3. The germline V gene encodes CDR1 SGHDN and CDR2 FVKESK. The CDR3 runs 15 residues. Here the CDR3 reads CASSQGTGGVSPLHF. CDR3 nucleotides: TGTGCCAGCAGCCAAGGGACAGGGGGCGTCTCACCCCTCCACTTT.

This clonotype was observed at least ten times. CDR3 nucleotides: TGTGCCAGCAGCCAAGAGGCCAGGGTGGATTCACCCCTCCACTTT. Amino acid sequence: CASSQEARVDSPLHF. V is TRBV3-1 and J is TRBJ1-6; D is perhaps TRBD1 (5 bases). Germline assignment: CDR1 LGHDT and CDR2 YNNKEL (reference sequence). The CDR3 contains 15 residues. Trimming removed 0 bases at V and 8 bases at J, with 11 bases between.

The sample holds a few counts of this clonotype. The chain has TRBV28 and TRBJ1-2, with TRBD1 as a possible D gene (5 bases). The CDR3 length is 15 residues. Germline V gene lookup returns CDR1 MDHEN and CDR2 SYDVKM. V was trimmed by 3 bases and J by 8 bases, leaving 19 bases between them. The CDR3 DNA sequence: TGTGCCAGCAGTTTGTGGGGCTCAGGGCAGATGGGCTACACCTTC. Translation: CASSLWGSGQMGYTF.

This clonotype has a handful of counts. The chain joins TRBV6-1 to TRBJ1-5; TRBD1 matches at 8 bases. The junction had 8 bases not matched to a gene; V was cut back by 6 bases and J by 4 bases. The CDR3 length is 15 residues. CDR1 is MNHNS, CDR2 SASEGT, per germline. The chain's CDR3 is CASSLNRGTNQPQHF. The CDR3 region has the DNA TGTGCCAGCAGCCTAAACAGGGGGACGAATCAGCCCCAGCATTTT.

The chain is built from TRBV27 and TRBJ2-7; 13 nucleotides agree with TRBD2. Germline-derived CDR1 and CDR2 are MNHEY and SMNVEV (reference sequence). V dropped 6 bases and J dropped 5; count of bases not matched to a gene: 4. The CDR3 contains 14 residues. CDR3 region: CASSSGLAGNEQYF. As DNA, the CDR3 is TGTGCCAGCAGCTCGGGACTAGCGGGAAACGAGCAGTACTTC.

The chain employs TRBV5-1 and TRBJ1-1; maybe TRBD1 (6 bases). The V and J ends lost 4 bases and 4 bases respectively, with 14 bases between them. The CDR3 contains 14 residues. Looked up from germline, CDR1 is SGHRS and CDR2 is YFSETQ. The CDR3 DNA sequence: TGCGCCAGCAGCCACGGGAAGGGGGGCACTGAAGCTTTCTTT. Its protein product is CASSHGKGGTEAFF.

This clonotype was observed at least ten times. V and J are TRBV6-6 and TRBJ2-2; D is uncertain. The CDR3 runs 13 residues. Per germline, CDR1 MNHNY and CDR2 SVGAGI (reference sequence). Trimming pared 5 bases from V and 2 bases from J, leaving 6 bases between. The CDR3, as DNA: TGTGCCAGCAGTGAGGAAAACACCGGGGAGCTGTTTTTT. It is translated as CASSEENTGELFF.

The J gene is TRBJ1-5, the V gene TRBV7-4; 8 positions match TRBD1. There are 16 residues in the CDR3. J gave up 1 base and V 3 bases, and 5 bases lay outside the gene matches. CDR1 is SGHVT, CDR2 SQSDAQ, per germline. The CDR3 protein is CASSFGQGRSNQPQHF. The DNA of the CDR3 is TGTGCCAGCAGCTTCGGACAGGGCCGAAGCAATCAGCCCCAGCATTTT. Full variable domain (missing parts from reference TRBV7-4 and TRBJ1-5): GAGVSQSPRYKVAKRGRDVALRCDSISGHVTLYWYRQTLGQGSEVLTYSQSDAQRDKSGRPSGRFSAERPERSVSTLKIQRTEQGDSAVYLCASSFGQGRSNQPQHFGDGTRLSIL.

This chain joins TRBV12-3 or TRBV12-4 and TRBJ1-5; D gene unclear. Deletions cut 1 base from V and 3 bases from J, with 10 bases between. CDR3 length equals 15 residues. CDR3 in amino acids: CASSLGTAYNQPQHF. CDR3 DNA: TGTGCCAGCAGTTTAGGAACGGCCTACAATCAGCCCCAGCATTTT.